This T cell receptor beta chain was profiled in a study of blood T cells in healthy people across ages. Study-wide results and limits: While age rose, TCR beta diversity per million T cells dropped in a roughly linear way. It was not known whether donors were CMV positive (a possible confounder of expanded clonotype changes). Relative to aged donors, long-lived donors carried more naive CD4+ cells and displayed higher diversity.

On this clonotype: Its antigen is not known.

For the second PCR, which ran for roughly 6 to 12 cycles, a sample-barcoded 5' primer and a J-beta primer mix were used. Every cDNA molecule bore a tag from a template-switch adaptor containing 12 random nucleotides. TCRdb independently ran MiXCR on the 5' RACE reads; one entry per CDR3 protein. In the table there are 1.4 million or so distinct CDR3 sequences, 35% to 45% of which are singletons. Germline V gene data show CDR1 as LGHDT and CDR2 as YNNKEL (reference sequence). CDR3 length equals 15 residues. The V gene lost 2 bases and the J gene lost 3 bases, with 10 bases spanning the gap. The TCR was taken from a young woman in good health. The chain joins TRBV3-1 to TRBJ2-2; maybe TRBD2 (7 bases). The specimen was blood. CDR3: CASSQRGGHTGELFF. CDR3 sequence (DNA): TGTGCCAGCAGCCAAAGGGGGGGTCACACCGGGGAGCTGTTTTTT.